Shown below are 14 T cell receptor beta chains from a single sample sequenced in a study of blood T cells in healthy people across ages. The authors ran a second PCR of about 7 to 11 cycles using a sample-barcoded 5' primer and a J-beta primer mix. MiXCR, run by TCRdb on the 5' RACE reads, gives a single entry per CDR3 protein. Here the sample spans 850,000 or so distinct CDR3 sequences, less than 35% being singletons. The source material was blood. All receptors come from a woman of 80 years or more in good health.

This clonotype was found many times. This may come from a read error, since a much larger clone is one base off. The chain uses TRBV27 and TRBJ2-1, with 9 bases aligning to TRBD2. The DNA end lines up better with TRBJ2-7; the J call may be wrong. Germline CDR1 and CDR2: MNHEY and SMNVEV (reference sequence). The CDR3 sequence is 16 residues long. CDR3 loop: CASSSAGGSSYNEQYF. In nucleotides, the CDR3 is TGTGCCAGCAGTTCAGCGGGGGGAAGCTCCTACAATGAGCAGTACTTC.

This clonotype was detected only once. CDR3: CASSLAPWDRFSGNTIYF. The CDR3 DNA reads TGTGCCAGCAGCTTAGCCCCTTGGGACCGTTTCTCTGGAAACACCATATATTTT. The genes are TRBV11-2 and TRBJ1-3; tentatively, D is TRBD1 (5 bases). The CDR3 is made up of 18 amino acids. Germline assignment: CDR1 SGHAT and CDR2 FQNNGV. The germline V and J ends were trimmed by 1 base and 0 bases, with 16 bases remaining between them.

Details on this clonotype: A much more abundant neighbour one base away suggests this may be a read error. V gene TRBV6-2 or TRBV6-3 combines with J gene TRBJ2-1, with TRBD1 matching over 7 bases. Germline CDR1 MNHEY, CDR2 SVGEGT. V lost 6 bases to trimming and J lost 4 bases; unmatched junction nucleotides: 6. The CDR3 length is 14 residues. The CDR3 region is CASRGQTIYNEQFF. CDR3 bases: TGTGCCAGCAGGGGACAGACGATATACAATGAGCAGTTCTTC.

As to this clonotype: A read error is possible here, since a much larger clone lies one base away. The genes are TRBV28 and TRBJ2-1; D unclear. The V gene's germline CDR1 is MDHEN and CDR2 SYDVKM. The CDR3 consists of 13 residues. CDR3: CAGSFRLYNEQFF. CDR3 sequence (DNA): TGTGCCGGCAGTTTTCGCCTCTACAATGAGCAGTTCTTC.

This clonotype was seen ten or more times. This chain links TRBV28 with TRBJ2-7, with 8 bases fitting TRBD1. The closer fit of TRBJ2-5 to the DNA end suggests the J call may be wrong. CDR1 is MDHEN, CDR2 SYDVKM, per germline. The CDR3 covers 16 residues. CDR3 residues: CASSTSHRGTWKTQYF. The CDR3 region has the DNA TGTGCCAGCAGCACCAGTCACAGGGGGACGTGGAAGACCCAGTACTTC.

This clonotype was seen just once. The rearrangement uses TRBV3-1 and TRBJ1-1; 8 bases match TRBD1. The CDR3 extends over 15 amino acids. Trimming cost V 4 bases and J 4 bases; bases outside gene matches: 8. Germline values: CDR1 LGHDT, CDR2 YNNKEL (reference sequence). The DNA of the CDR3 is TGTGCCAGCAGCCCATCGGACAGGGATTGCACTGAAGCTTTCTTT. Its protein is CASSPSDRDCTEAFF.

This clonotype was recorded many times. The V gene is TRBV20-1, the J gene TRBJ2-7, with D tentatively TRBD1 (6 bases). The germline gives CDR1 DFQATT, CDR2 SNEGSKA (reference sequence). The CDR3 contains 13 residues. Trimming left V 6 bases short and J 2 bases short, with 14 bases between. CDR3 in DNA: TGCAGTGCCGCACAGGGCCTGACCTACGAGCAGTACTTC. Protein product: CSAAQGLTYEQYF.

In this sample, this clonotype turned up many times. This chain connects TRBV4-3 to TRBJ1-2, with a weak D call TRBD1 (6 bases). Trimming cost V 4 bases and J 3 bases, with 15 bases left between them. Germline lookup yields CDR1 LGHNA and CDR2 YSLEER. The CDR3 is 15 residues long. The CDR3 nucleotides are TGCGCCAGCAGCCGATCCTTAGGGGGGGACTATGGCTACACCTTC. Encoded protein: CASSRSLGGDYGYTF.

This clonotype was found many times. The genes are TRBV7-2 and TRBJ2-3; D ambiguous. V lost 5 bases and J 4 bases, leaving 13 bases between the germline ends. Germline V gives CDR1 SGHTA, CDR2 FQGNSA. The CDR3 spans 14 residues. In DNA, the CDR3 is TGTGCCAGCAGCCCCCCTGGGATCCCAGATACGCAGTATTTT. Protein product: CASSPPGIPDTQYF.

The CDR3 here is CASSQDPDQETQYF. The CDR3 DNA is TGTGCCAGCAGCCAAGACCCAGACCAAGAGACCCAGTACTTC. This chain links TRBV14 with TRBJ2-5; D is unresolved. CDR1 and CDR2 from the germline V gene are SGHDN and FVKESK. The ends were cut back, 0 bases at V and 0 bases at J, with 5 bases in the middle. This CDR3 contains 14 residues.

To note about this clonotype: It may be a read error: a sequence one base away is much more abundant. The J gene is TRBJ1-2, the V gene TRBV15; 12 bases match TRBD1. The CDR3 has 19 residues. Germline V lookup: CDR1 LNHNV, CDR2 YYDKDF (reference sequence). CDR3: CATSRGTGTGGELNDGYTF. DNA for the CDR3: TGTGCCACCAGCAGAGGAACGGGGACAGGGGGCGAACTTAACGATGGCTACACCTTC.

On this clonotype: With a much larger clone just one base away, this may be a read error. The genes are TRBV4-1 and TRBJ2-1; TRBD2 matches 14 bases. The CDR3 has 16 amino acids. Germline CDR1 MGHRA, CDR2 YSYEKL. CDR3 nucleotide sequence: TGCACCAGCAGCCAGATGACTAGCGGGGGGGCACATGAGCAGTTCTTC. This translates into CTSSQMTSGGAHEQFF.

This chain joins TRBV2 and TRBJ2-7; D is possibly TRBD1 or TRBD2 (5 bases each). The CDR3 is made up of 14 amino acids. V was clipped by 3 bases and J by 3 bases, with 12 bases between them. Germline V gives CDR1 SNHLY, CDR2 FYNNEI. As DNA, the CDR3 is TGTGCCAGCAGTGATGGTCAGGGAGACTACGAGCAGTACTTC. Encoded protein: CASSDGQGDYEQYF.

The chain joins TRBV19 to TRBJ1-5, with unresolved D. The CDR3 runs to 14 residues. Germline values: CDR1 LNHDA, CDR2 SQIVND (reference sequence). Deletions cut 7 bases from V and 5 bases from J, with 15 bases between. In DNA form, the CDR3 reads TGTGCCAGTACCCAGGCGGCCCGGGATCAGCCCCAGCATTTT. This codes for CASTQAARDQPQHF.